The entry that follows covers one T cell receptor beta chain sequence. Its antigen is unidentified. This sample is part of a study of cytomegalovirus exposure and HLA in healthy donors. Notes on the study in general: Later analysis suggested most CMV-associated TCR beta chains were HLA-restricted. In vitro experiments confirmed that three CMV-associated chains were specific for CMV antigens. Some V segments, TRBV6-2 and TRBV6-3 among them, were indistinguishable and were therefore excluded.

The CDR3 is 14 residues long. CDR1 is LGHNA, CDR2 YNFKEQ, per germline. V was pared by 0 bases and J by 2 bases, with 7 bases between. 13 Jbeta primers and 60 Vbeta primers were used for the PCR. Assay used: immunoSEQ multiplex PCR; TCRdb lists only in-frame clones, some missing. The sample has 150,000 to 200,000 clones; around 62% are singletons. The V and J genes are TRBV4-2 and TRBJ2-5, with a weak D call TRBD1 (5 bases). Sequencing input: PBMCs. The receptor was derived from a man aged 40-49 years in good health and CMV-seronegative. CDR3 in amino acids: CASSQERQQETQYF. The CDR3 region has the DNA TGTGCCAGCAGCCAAGAACGACAGCAAGAGACCCAGTACTTC.